This TCR beta chain was retrieved from a study of shared clonotypes between healthy human individuals. The study, taken as a whole, reports: Estimated clonotype richness was generally higher in naive than memory subsets. Some naive CD4 clonotypes, 4% to 6%, turned up in common across several donors.

The authors' processing: Junction-only sequences without quality scores came from ImmunoSEQ, so filtering differed. Libraries were prepared by immunoSEQ multiplex PCR; TCRdb keeps only in-frame clonotypes and omits some of them. V, J and clone size are taken as reported in that table, and D and trimming were inferred from the DNA itself. The sample lists about 2.2 million clones; about 92% were seen once. This clone appeared once. Its antigen is as yet unknown. Terminally differentiated effector memory CD45RA+ cells were excluded from the naive CD8 cells, which were CD45RO-negative and positively selected for CCR7. This CDR3 comprises 18 residues. CDR1 is SGHAT, CDR2 FQNNGV, per germline. With V trimmed by 4 bases and J by 6 bases, 14 bases remained unmatched.

The source of this sequence is a man younger than 30 in good health. Some clones in this sample may be carry-over from other donors' samples. The V call is TRBV11-2, the J call TRBJ2-7, with 14 bases that match TRBD2. Material for sequencing was naive CD8+ T cells from PBMCs. CDR3 sequence: CASSSRGLAGDNLSEQYF. The CDR3 DNA follows: TGTGCCAGCAGCTCCCGGGGACTAGCGGGAGACAACCTCTCCGAGCAGTACTTC.